The present entry profiles one T cell receptor (beta chain) with its context. The sample carries other DNA sequences with the same CDR3. This sample is drawn from a study of cytomegalovirus exposure and HLA in healthy donors. Amplification used 60 Vbeta primers and 13 Jbeta primers. TCRdb's copy holds only in-frame clones and misses some; the assay was immunoSEQ multiplex PCR. The table shows some 170,000 clones, with 80% to 85% occurring only once. V shed 3 bases, J shed 2 bases, and the junction held 4 bases outside the gene matches. CDR3 length equals 14 residues. Germline values: CDR1 SGHNT, CDR2 YYREEE (reference sequence).

The TCR sequence derives from a woman in her 30s in good health and CMV-seronegative. Sequencing was performed on PBMCs. The genes are TRBV5-4 and TRBJ1-2, with TRBD1 matching over 7 bases. The CDR3 DNA follows: TGTGCCAGCAGCTACCCGGGACAGAACTATGGCTACACCTTC. This translates into CASSYPGQNYGYTF. Variable domain in full (rest from reference TRBV5-4 and TRBJ1-2): ETGVTQSPTHLIKTRGQQVTLRCSSQSGHNTVSWYQQALGQGPQFIFQYYREEENGRGNFPPRFSGLQFPNYSSELNVNALELDDSALYLCASSYPGQNYGYTFGSGTRLTVV.